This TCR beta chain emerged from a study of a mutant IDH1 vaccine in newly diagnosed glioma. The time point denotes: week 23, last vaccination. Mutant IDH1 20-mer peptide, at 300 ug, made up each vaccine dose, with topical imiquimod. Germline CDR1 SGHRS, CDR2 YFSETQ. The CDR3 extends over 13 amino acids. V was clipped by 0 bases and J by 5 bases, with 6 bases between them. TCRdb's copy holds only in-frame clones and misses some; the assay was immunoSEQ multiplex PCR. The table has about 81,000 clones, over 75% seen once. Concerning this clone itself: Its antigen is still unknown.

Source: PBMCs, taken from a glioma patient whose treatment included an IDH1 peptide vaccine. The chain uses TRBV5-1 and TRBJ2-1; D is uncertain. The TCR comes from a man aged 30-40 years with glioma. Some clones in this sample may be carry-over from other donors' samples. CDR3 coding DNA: TGCGCCAGCAGCTTGGCCTTAGACAATGAGCAGTTCTTC. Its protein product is CASSLALDNEQFF.